Here is one TCR beta chain with its context. What it binds is not known. The table came from immunoSEQ multiplex PCR; TCRdb's copy has only in-frame clones and leaves some out. The sample lists around 3,100 clones, 15% to 20% occurring once. The CDR3 extends over 15 amino acids. V lost 5 bases to trimming and J lost 1 base, with 12 bases between them. Germline V gives CDR1 SGHNT, CDR2 YENEEA. The data were taken from a study of T cells in localized non-small cell lung cancer. Overall study results and limits: Because sequencing included only one region (of the tumor), heterogeneity remains possible. Uninvolved adjacent lung showed higher T cell clonality than tumor. A median of roughly 52 of the top 100 tumor clones appeared in adjacent lung, which was paired and uninvolved. Increased T cell density in blood showed an association with longer overall survival.

Sequenced here: lung tumor tissue, sampled before any cancer treatment. The source is a man between 40 and 70 years old with stage I squamous cell lung carcinoma. The chain has TRBV11-3 and TRBJ2-4, with a weak D call TRBD2 (5 bases). Here the CDR3 reads CASSLARVAKNIQYF. DNA for the CDR3: TGTGCCAGCAGCCTCGCGCGGGTGGCCAAAAACATTCAGTACTTC.